Listed below are T cell receptor beta chains from one sample, sequenced in a study of PD-1 blockade in mismatch repair-deficient tumors. Libraries were prepared by immunoSEQ multiplex PCR; TCRdb keeps only in-frame clonotypes and omits some of them. The data hold approximately 25,000 clones, with under 85% observed a single time. The starting material was peripheral blood, obtained 12 weeks after starting pembrolizumab. The origin of the receptors is an adult with mismatch repair-deficient cancer. Each CDR3 is given with its conserved first and last residue. D genes are given only for firm matches. Clone size is not always given. Where it is, it says once, few, many or a class for expanded clones.

TRBJ2-7 | NA | NA | TRBV6-6 | CASSYSARGHPYEQYF | TGTGCCAGCAGTTACTCCGCGCGCGGGCACCCCTACGAGCAGTACTTC
TRBJ1-2 | NA | NA | TRBV19 | CATKEGLRQNYGYTF | TGTGCCACCAAAGAAGGGCTGCGGCAGAACTATGGCTACACCTTC
TRBJ2-2 | NA | NA | TRBV6-1 | CASREITGELFF | TGTGCCAGCAGGGAAATCACCGGGGAGCTGTTTTTT
TRBJ2-7 | NA | NA | TRBV27 | CASSLRAGYEQYF | TGTGCCAGCAGTTTAAGGGCAGGCTACGAGCAGTACTTC
TRBJ2-1 | NA | NA | TRBV19 | CASSLAALREQFF | TGTGCCAGTAGTCTCGCTGCCCTCAGGGAGCAGTTCTTC
TRBJ2-3 | NA | TRBD1 | TRBV5-1 | CASSPTGGFTDTQYF | TGCGCCAGCAGCCCGACAGGGGGCTTTACAGATACGCAGTATTTT
TRBJ1-1 | NA | NA | TRBV27 | CASSLIENTEAFF | TGTGCCAGCAGTTTGATTGAGAACACTGAAGCTTTCTTT
TRBJ1-1 | NA | NA | TRBV25-1 | CASSDEYRPSTEAFF | TGTGCCAGCAGTGATGAGTACAGGCCTAGCACTGAAGCTTTCTTT
TRBJ1-3 | NA | NA | TRBV28 | CASSLLGDGNTIYF | TGTGCCAGCAGTTTACTAGGGGATGGAAACACCATATATTTT
TRBJ2-7 | NA | NA | TRBV7-2 | CASSFRGVSEQYF | TGTGCCAGCAGCTTCAGGGGGGTGAGCGAGCAGTACTTC
TRBJ1-1 | once | NA | TRBV14 | CASSQVRGSEAFF | TGTGCCAGCAGCCAAGTTCGGGGGTCCGAAGCTTTCTTT
TRBJ1-3 | NA | NA | TRBV19 | CASTPSTSGNTIYF | TGTGCCAGTACCCCAAGCACCTCTGGAAACACCATATATTTT
TRBJ1-1 | NA | TRBD1 | TRBV5-4 | CASSQGGARNTEAFF | TGTGCCAGCAGCCAGGGGGGGGCGCGGAACACTGAAGCTTTCTTT
TRBJ2-7 | NA | TRBD2 | TRBV9 | CASSEEGAGVDEQYF | TGTGCCAGCAGCGAGGAAGGAGCGGGAGTTGACGAGCAGTACTTC
TRBJ2-5 | NA | TRBD2 | TRBV15 | CATSRGSGSPETQYF | TGTGCCACCAGCAGGGGTAGCGGGAGTCCAGAGACCCAGTACTTC
TRBJ2-3 | NA | TRBD2 | TRBV18 | CASHLAGATDTQYF | TGTGCCAGCCATTTAGCGGGAGCCACAGATACGCAGTATTTT
TRBJ2-3 | NA | TRBD2 | TRBV5-4 | CASSLTSGRVRDTQYF | TGTGCCAGCAGCTTGACGAGCGGGAGGGTTCGAGATACGCAGTATTTT
TRBJ1-2 | once | TRBD1 | TRBV30 | CAWSATGGFSYGYTF | TGTGCCTGGAGTGCTACAGGGGGGTTTTCTTATGGCTACACCTTC
TRBJ2-3 | NA | TRBD2 | TRBV7-2 | CASSLGTSGSTFADTQYF | TGTGCCAGCAGCCTCGGGACTAGCGGGAGTACGTTCGCAGATACGCAGTATTTT
TRBJ2-6 | NA | NA | TRBV6-5 | CASRHRVPGANVLTF | TGTGCCAGCAGACACAGGGTACCGGGGGCCAACGTCCTGACTTTC
TRBJ1-2 | NA | NA | TRBV30 | CAWSVWSSGQRKNNYGYTF | TGTGCCTGGAGTGTATGGTCCTCGGGACAAAGAAAAAATAACTATGGCTACACCTTC
TRBJ2-2 | NA | NA | TRBV4-3 | CASSSLGWGFTGELFF | TGCGCCAGCAGCTCCCTCGGTTGGGGGTTCACCGGGGAGCTGTTTTTT
TRBJ1-4 | NA | NA | TRBV6-8 | CASSYPTTRNEKLFF | TGTGCCAGCAGTTACCCGACAACGCGTAATGAAAAACTGTTTTTT
TRBJ2-3 | NA | NA | TRBV5-1 | CASGSGQGSTDTQYF | TGCGCCAGTGGGTCCGGGCAGGGAAGCACAGATACGCAGTATTTT
TRBJ2-6 | NA | TRBD1 | TRBV19 | CASTPQAPDRGSGANVLTF | TGTGCCAGTACCCCTCAAGCCCCCGACAGGGGGAGTGGGGCCAACGTCCTGACTTTC
TRBJ2-1 | NA | TRBD1 | TRBV4-1 | CASSHLTGDEQFF | TGCGCCAGCAGCCACCTAACAGGGGATGAGCAGTTCTTC
TRBJ2-1 | NA | NA | TRBV27 | CASSLRGLRQQDEQFF | TGTGCCAGCAGTTTAAGAGGGCTCCGTCAACAAGATGAGCAGTTCTTC
TRBJ2-1 | NA | TRBD2 | TRBV7-9 | CASSLVAGDNEQFF | TGTGCCAGCAGCTTAGTAGCGGGAGACAATGAGCAGTTCTTC
TRBJ2-4 | NA | TRBD1 | TRBV7-9 | CASSPRQGAGKNIQYF | TGTGCCAGCAGCCCTCGACAGGGGGCCGGCAAAAACATTCAGTACTTC
TRBJ2-2 | NA | NA | TRBV7-9 | CASSFSDVGELFF | TGTGCCAGCAGCTTCTCTGATGTCGGGGAGCTGTTTTTT
TRBJ2-7 | few | TRBD1 | TRBV7-9 | CASSLDRGGDEQYF | TGTGCCAGCAGCCTCGACAGGGGCGGAGACGAGCAGTACTTC
TRBJ2-7 | NA | NA | TRBV11-3 | CASSPIESYEQYF | TGTGCCAGCAGCCCCATCGAGTCCTACGAGCAGTACTTC
TRBJ1-5 | NA | NA | TRBV10-3 | CAISDKSSGPQHF | TGTGCCATCAGTGATAAGTCCTCGGGGCCCCAGCATTTT
TRBJ2-5 | NA | TRBD1 | TRBV29-1 | CSATDRVQYF | TGCAGCGCCACCGACAGGGTCCAGTACTTC
TRBJ1-2 | NA | TRBD1 | TRBV10-2 | CASSEGTGANYGYTF | TGCGCCAGCAGTGAAGGGACAGGGGCTAACTATGGCTACACCTTC
TRBJ2-5 | NA | NA | TRBV2 | CASSAEETQYF | TGTGCCAGCAGTGCTGAGGAGACCCAGTACTTC
TRBJ1-5 | NA | NA | TRBV28 | CASTSQGSGNQPQHF | TGTGCCAGCACCTCACAGGGAAGCGGCAATCAGCCCCAGCATTTT
TRBJ2-7 | NA | NA | TRBV29-1 | CSVEEGDSYEQYF | TGCAGCGTTGAGGAAGGAGACTCCTACGAGCAGTACTTC
TRBJ2-7 | once | NA | TRBV5-4 | CASSLGGSEQYF | TGTGCCAGCAGCTTGGGGGGTTCCGAGCAGTACTTC
TRBJ2-2 | once | TRBD2 | TRBV25-1 | CASSEIAGGETGELFF | TGTGCCAGCAGTGAAATAGCGGGAGGTGAAACCGGGGAGCTGTTTTTT
TRBJ2-1 | once | NA | TRBV18 | CASSPQITGRTSYNEQFF | TGTGCCAGCTCACCCCAGATAACTGGACGGACTTCCTACAATGAGCAGTTCTTC
TRBJ1-5 | NA | NA | TRBV30 | CAWSVPGTINQPQHF | TGTGCCTGGAGTGTACCGGGGACTATCAATCAGCCCCAGCATTTT
TRBJ2-2 | once | NA | TRBV7-2 | CASTPQAAYTGELFF | TGTGCCAGCACTCCCCAGGCAGCTTACACCGGGGAGCTGTTTTTT
TRBJ2-1 | NA | TRBD2 | TRBV19 | CASSISGVRPYNEQFF | TGTGCCAGTAGTATAAGCGGGGTAAGACCCTACAATGAGCAGTTCTTC
TRBJ2-3 | NA | NA | TRBV29-1 | CSVVGGSTDTQYF | TGCAGCGTTGTGGGGGGTAGCACAGATACGCAGTATTTT
TRBJ2-1 | NA | NA | TRBV4-1 | CASSQDDRAEQFF | TGCGCCAGCAGCCAAGATGATAGGGCCGAGCAGTTCTTC
TRBJ2-7 | NA | TRBD2 | TRBV2 | CASSQGTSGSHEQYF | TGTGCCAGCAGTCAAGGGACTAGCGGGAGCCACGAGCAGTACTTC
TRBJ1-3 | NA | NA | TRBV9 | CASTEGSYSGNTIYF | TGTGCCAGCACCGAGGGGAGTTACTCTGGAAACACCATATATTTT
TRBJ2-2 | once | NA | TRBV19 | CASSRSGTGELFF | TGTGCCAGTAGTAGGTCCGGCACCGGGGAGCTGTTTTTT
TRBJ1-3 | NA | NA | TRBV9 | CASSVTSLRGAGNTIYF | TGTGCCAGCAGCGTCACTTCCCTAAGGGGCGCTGGAAACACCATATATTTT
TRBJ2-2 | NA | NA | TRBV5-4 | CASSLELAGELFF | TGTGCCAGCAGCTTGGAGTTGGCCGGGGAGCTGTTTTTT
TRBJ2-4 | NA | TRBD2 | TRBV19 | CASSGLAGNALLAKNIQYF | TGTGCCAGTAGCGGACTAGCGGGCAATGCATTACTAGCCAAAAACATTCAGTACTTC
TRBJ2-1 | NA | NA | TRBV9 | CASSVVGRAEQFF | TGTGCCAGCAGCGTAGTTGGTCGGGCAGAGCAGTTCTTC
TRBJ2-7 | NA | NA | TRBV7-8 | CASSLAGAKSYEQYF | TGTGCCAGCAGCTTAGCGGGGGCAAAGTCCTACGAGCAGTACTTC
TRBJ1-2 | NA | NA | TRBV27 | CASRGSYGYTF | TGTGCCAGCAGAGGGAGTTATGGCTACACCTTC